This T cell receptor beta chain was obtained from a study of shared clonotypes between healthy human individuals. Study-wide background: Donor ages ranged 18 to 49 years: a couple of women, a few men.

This CDR3 has 14 amino acids. V dropped 7 bases and J dropped 2 bases, with 15 bases sitting between them. Germline CDR1 SGHNT, CDR2 YENEEA. The method was immunoSEQ multiplex PCR; TCRdb's version includes in-frame clones alone and lacks a portion of them. The sample includes about 1.9 million clones, over 85% seen only once; the top ten take about 1.7%. CD45RO-negative cells were positively selected for CCR7, leaving out terminally differentiated effector memory CD45RA+ cells. Sequencing used naive CD8+ T cells from PBMCs. The source is a young man in good health. Some clones in this sample may be carry-over from other donors' samples. V gene TRBV11-3 combines with J gene TRBJ2-7; D is perhaps TRBD1 (5 bases). The CDR3 bases are TGTGCCAGCATCCCTTGGACACGGCCCTACGAGCAGTACTTC. Amino acids: CASIPWTRPYEQYF.